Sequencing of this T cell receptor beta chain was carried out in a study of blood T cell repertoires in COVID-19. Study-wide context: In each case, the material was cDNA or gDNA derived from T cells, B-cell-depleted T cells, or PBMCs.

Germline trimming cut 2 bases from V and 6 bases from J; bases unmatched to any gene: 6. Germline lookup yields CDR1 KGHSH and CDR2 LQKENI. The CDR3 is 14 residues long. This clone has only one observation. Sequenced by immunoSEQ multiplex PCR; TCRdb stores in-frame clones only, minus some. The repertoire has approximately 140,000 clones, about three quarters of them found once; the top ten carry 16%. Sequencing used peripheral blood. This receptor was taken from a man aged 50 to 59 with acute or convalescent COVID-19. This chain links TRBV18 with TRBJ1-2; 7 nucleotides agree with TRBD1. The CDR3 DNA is TGTGCCAGCTCACCATTGAGGGGGCCCAATGGCTACACCTTC. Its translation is CASSPLRGPNGYTF.